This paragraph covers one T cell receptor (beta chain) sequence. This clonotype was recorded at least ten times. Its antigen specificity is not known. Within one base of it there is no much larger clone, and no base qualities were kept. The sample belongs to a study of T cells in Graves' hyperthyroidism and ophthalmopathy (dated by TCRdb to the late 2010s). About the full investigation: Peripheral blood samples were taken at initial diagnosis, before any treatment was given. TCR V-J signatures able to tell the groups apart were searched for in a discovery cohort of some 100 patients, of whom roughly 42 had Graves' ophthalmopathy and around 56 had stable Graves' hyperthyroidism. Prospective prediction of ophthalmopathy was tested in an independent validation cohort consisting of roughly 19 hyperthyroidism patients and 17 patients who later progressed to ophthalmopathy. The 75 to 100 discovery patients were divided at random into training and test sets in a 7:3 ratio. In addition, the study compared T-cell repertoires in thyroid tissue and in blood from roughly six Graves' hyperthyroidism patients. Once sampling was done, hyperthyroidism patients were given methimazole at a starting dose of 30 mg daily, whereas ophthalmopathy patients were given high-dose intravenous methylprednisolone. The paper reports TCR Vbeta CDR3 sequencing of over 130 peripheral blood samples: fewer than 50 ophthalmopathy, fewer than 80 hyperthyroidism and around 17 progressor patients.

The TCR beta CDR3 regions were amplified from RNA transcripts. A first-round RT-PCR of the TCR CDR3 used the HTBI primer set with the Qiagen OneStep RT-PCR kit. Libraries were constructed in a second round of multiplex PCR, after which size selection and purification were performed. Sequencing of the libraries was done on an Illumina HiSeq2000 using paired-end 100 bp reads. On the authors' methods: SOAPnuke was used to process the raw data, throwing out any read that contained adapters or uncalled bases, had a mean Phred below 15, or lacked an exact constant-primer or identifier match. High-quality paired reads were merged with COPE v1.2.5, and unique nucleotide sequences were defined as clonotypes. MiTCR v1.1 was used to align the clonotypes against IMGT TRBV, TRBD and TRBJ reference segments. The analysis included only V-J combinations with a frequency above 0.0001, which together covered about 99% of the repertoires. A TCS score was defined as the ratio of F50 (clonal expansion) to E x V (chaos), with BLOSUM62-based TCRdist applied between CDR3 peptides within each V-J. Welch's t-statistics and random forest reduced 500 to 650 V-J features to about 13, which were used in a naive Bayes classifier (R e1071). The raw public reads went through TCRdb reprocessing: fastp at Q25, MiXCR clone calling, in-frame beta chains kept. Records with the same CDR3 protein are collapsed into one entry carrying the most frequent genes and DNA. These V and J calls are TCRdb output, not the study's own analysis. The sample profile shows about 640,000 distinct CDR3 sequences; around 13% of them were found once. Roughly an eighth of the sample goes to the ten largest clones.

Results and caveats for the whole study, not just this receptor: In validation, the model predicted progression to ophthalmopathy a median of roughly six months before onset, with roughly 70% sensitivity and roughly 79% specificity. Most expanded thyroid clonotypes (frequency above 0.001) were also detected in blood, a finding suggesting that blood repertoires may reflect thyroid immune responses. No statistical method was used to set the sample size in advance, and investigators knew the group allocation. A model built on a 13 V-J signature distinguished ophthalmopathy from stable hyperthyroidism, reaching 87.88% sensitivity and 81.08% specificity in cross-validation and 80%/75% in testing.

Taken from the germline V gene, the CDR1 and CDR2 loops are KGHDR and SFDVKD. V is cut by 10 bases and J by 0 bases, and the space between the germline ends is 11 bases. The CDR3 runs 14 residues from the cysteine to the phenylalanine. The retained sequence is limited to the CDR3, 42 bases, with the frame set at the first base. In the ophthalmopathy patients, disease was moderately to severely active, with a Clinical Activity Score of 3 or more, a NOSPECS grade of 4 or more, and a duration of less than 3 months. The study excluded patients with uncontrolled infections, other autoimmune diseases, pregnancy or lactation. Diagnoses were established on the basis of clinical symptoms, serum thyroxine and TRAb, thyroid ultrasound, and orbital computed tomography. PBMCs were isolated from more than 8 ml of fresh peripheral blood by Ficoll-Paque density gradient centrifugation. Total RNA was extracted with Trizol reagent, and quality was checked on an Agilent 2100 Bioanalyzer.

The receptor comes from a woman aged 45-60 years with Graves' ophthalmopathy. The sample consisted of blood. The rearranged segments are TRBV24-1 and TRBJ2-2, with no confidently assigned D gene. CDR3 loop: CATGKSTNTGELFF. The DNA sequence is TGTGCCACAGGGAAGAGCACGAACACCGGGGAGCTGTTTTTT.